The 21 T cell receptor beta chains in this list originate from one sample, sequenced in a study of vaccination effects on CD4 cells after COVID-19. This table comes from immunoSEQ multiplex PCR, and its TCRdb copy is limited to in-frame clones, with some not included. This table holds 45,000 to 60,000 clones, more than 75% found once. At the end of around 11 days of culture, CD4+ T cells were isolated. These receptors' targets are unknown. This material consisted of CD4+ T cells from PBMCs cultured without peptide, taken before COVID-19 vaccination. All receptors come from a human donor who had a prior SARS-CoV-2 infection.

This clone was found a few times. CDR3 in amino acids: CASSLGLAGPTQYF. As DNA, the CDR3 is TGTGCCAGCAGCTTAGGTCTAGCGGGCCCCACGCAGTATTTT. J is TRBJ2-3 and V is TRBV11-3, with TRBD2 matching over 8 bases. J lost 9 bases, V lost 1 base, and 6 bases had no gene match. CDR1 and CDR2 from the germline V gene are SGHNT and YENEEA. The CDR3 contains 14 residues.

The rearrangement links TRBV7-3 to TRBJ2-3; no firm D call. V dropped 0 bases and J dropped 0 bases, with 7 bases sitting between them. The V gene's germline CDR1 is SGHTA and CDR2 FQGTGA. The CDR3 has 15 amino acids. As DNA, the CDR3 is TGTGCCAGCAGCTTAACCACTTCTAGCACAGATACGCAGTATTTT. Amino acid sequence: CASSLTTSSTDTQYF.

V gene TRBV4-2 combines with J gene TRBJ1-5; unclear D gene. V lost 3 bases and J lost 0, with 15 bases in between. The germline V gene encodes CDR1 LGHNA and CDR2 YNFKEQ. The CDR3 sequence is 17 residues long. The CDR3 is CASSQGGYPSSNQPQHF. DNA of the CDR3: TGTGCCAGCAGCCAGGGAGGGTACCCAAGTAGCAATCAGCCCCAGCATTTT.

This chain links TRBV24-1 with TRBJ2-2, with 8 positions matching TRBD2. The CDR3 loop spans 15 amino acids. V trimming: 3 bases; J trimming: 3 bases; junction bases outside the gene matches: 2. From germline, CDR1 is KGHDR and CDR2 SFDVKD. DNA of the CDR3: TGTGCCACCAGTGATCCGGGACTAGACACCGGGGAGCTGTTTTTT. It translates to CATSDPGLDTGELFF.

As DNA, the CDR3 is TGTGCCAGCAGTTTCACACCAGGGACGGGGTACGAGCAGTACTTC. This translates into CASSFTPGTGYEQYF. The chain recombines TRBV27 with TRBJ2-7; tentatively, D is TRBD1 or TRBD2 (5 bases each). Germline CDR1 MNHEY, CDR2 SMNVEV (reference sequence). Trimming took off 3 bases at V and 4 bases at J, with 16 bases between the two ends. This CDR3 has 15 amino acids.

The V gene is TRBV30, the J gene TRBJ2-3; 13 bases fit TRBD2. The J segment lost 8 bases and the V segment lost 3 bases, leaving 5 bases of the junction unmatched. Germline CDR1 reads GTSNPN; CDR2 reads SVGIG (reference sequence). This CDR3 spans 14 amino acids. The CDR3 sequence is CAWRLAGGPRTQYF. The CDR3 nucleotides are TGTGCCTGGAGACTAGCGGGGGGGCCGCGTACGCAGTATTTT.

The rearrangement uses TRBV27 and TRBJ2-3; 13 bases map to TRBD2. The junction had 10 bases not matched to a gene; V was cut back by 4 bases and J by 3 bases. The germline CDR1 and CDR2 sequences are MNHEY and SMNVEV (reference sequence). The CDR3 is made up of 18 amino acids. The CDR3 is CASSSLAGGPVRTDTQYF. CDR3 in DNA: TGTGCCAGCAGTTCACTAGCGGGAGGGCCCGTCCGGACAGATACGCAGTATTTT.

V and J are TRBV4-3 and TRBJ2-5; D possibly corresponds to TRBD2 (6 bases). The V gene lost 1 base and the J gene lost 2 bases, with 11 bases spanning the gap. The CDR3 loop spans 15 amino acids. Germline lookup yields CDR1 LGHNA and CDR2 YSLEER. CDR3 amino acids: CASSQGGLVQETQYF. The CDR3 coding sequence is TGCGCCAGCAGCCAAGGGGGACTCGTGCAAGAGACCCAGTACTTC.

This clone was counted only a few times. The chain couples TRBV11-2 to TRBJ1-1; maybe TRBD1 (5 bases). Trimming shortened V by 2 bases and J by 5 bases, and 12 bases separated the two germline ends. The CDR3 has 14 amino acids. CDR1 and CDR2 (germline): SGHAT, FQNNGV. CDR3 nucleotides: TGTGCCAGCAGCTTAAGGGGTGGACGGACTGAAGCTTTCTTT. Its protein is CASSLRGGRTEAFF.

This clone was seen just once. This chain links TRBV3-1 (or the pseudogene TRBV3-2) with TRBJ2-3; TRBD2 matches at 7 bases. This CDR3 has 16 residues. The germline CDR1 and CDR2 sequences are LGHDT and YNNKEL (reference sequence). V lost 1 base and J lost 2; bases outside the gene matches: 6. In DNA, the CDR3 is TGTGCCAGCAGCCAAGTAGCTAGCGGATCCACAGATACGCAGTATTTT. This gives the protein CASSQVASGSTDTQYF.

There are a few counts of this clone. V usage is TRBV30 and J usage is TRBJ1-2, with 10 bases identical to TRBD1. The CDR3 length is 15 residues. J gave up 0 bases and V 6 bases, and 7 bases lay outside the gene matches. The germline CDR1 and CDR2 sequences are GTSNPN and SVGIG (reference sequence). The DNA for the CDR3 is TGTGCCTGCTCGGACAGGGGGTATTCTAACTATGGCTACACCTTC. Its protein is CACSDRGYSNYGYTF.

This clone was counted between two and nine times. This rearrangement joins TRBV15 to TRBJ2-1; D may be TRBD2 (6 bases). CDR3 length: 17 residues. V was pared by 0 bases and J by 8 bases, with 20 bases between. From germline, CDR1 is LNHNV and CDR2 YYDKDF (reference sequence). The chain's CDR3 is CATSRDLGAGTVDEQFF. The CDR3 region has the DNA TGTGCCACCAGCAGAGATCTAGGTGCGGGAACAGTCGATGAGCAGTTCTTC. Based on the CDR3 plus reference TRBV15 and TRBJ2-1, the full variable domain is DAMVIQNPRYQVTQFGKPVTLSCSQTLNHNVMYWYQQKSSQAPKLLFHYYDKDFNNEADTPDNFQSRRPNTSFCFLDIRSPGLGDTAMYLCATSRDLGAGTVDEQFFGPGTRLTVL.

This sequence joins TRBV30 and TRBJ1-2, with D maybe TRBD1 (5 bases). The CDR3 is made up of 13 amino acids. Germline lookup yields CDR1 GTSNPN and CDR2 SVGIG (reference sequence). V lost 6 bases, J lost 5 bases, and 16 bases lay in between. CDR3 residues: CACQSTRGYGYTF. DNA of the CDR3: TGTGCCTGCCAATCAACGAGGGGATATGGCTACACCTTC.

The J gene is TRBJ2-2, the V gene TRBV12-3 or TRBV12-4; tentatively, D is TRBD2 (5 bases). The ends were cut back, 5 bases at V and 4 bases at J, with 8 bases in the middle. This CDR3 region has 13 residues. CDR3 in amino acids: CASSGGTTGELFF. The CDR3 DNA is TGTGCCAGCAGTGGAGGTACCACCGGGGAGCTGTTTTTT.

This clone was picked up one time. This rearrangement joins TRBV24-1 to TRBJ2-7, with D tentatively TRBD1 (6 bases). There are 16 residues in the CDR3. From germline, CDR1 is KGHDR and CDR2 SFDVKD. Trimming pared 0 bases from V and 2 bases from J, leaving 13 bases between. CDR3: CATSDLRAGDAYEQYF. For the CDR3, the DNA is TGTGCCACCAGTGATTTGAGGGCAGGGGATGCCTACGAGCAGTACTTC.

The V and J genes are TRBV6-2 or TRBV6-3 and TRBJ2-3; D gene ambiguous. The CDR3 extends over 13 amino acids. CDR1 MNHEY and CDR2 SVGEGT come from the germline V gene. Trimming took off 4 bases at V and 4 bases at J, with 9 bases between the two ends. The DNA for the CDR3 is TGTGCCAGCAGTTTGGTCTACGCAGATACGCAGTATTTT. Its protein is CASSLVYADTQYF.

This sequence joins TRBV18 and TRBJ1-2; D is unresolved. The ends were cut back, 6 bases at V and 8 bases at J, with 16 bases in the middle. CDR3 length equals 13 residues. The germline gives CDR1 KGHSH, CDR2 LQKENI. In DNA, the CDR3 is TGTGCCAGCTCGCCTTACGGGGAATTGGGCTACACCTTC. It yields the protein CASSPYGELGYTF.

The rearrangement joins TRBV11-2 to TRBJ2-5; TRBD2 might be the D (5 bases). Germline loops: CDR1 SGHAT, CDR2 FQNNGV. There are 14 residues in the CDR3. V was pared by 5 bases and J by 2 bases, with 12 bases between. CDR3 coding DNA: TGTGCCAGCAGCACTAGTATGGGGCAAGAGACCCAGTACTTC. Translating it yields CASSTSMGQETQYF. The full variable domain, with the rest looked up from reference TRBV11-2 and TRBJ2-5, is EAGVAQSPRYKIIEKRQSVAFWCNPISGHATLYWYQQILGQGPKLLIQFQNNGVVDDSQLPKDRFSAERLKGVDSTLKIQPAKLEDSAVYLCASSTSMGQETQYFGPGTRLLVL.

This chain connects TRBV19 to TRBJ1-6, with 7 bases aligning to TRBD1. There are 13 residues in the CDR3. The germline V gene encodes CDR1 LNHDA and CDR2 SQIVND (reference sequence). V dropped 8 bases and J dropped 4; count of bases not matched to a gene: 2. The CDR3 region is CASGGQYNSPLHF. The DNA of the CDR3 is TGTGCCAGTGGGGGACAGTATAATTCACCCCTCCACTTT. Using reference TRBV19 and TRBJ1-6 for the parts outside the CDR3, the full variable domain is DGGITQSPKYLFRKEGQNVTLSCEQNLNHDAMYWYRQDPGQGLRLIYYSQIVNDFQKGDIAEGYSVSREKKESFPLTVTSAQKNPTAFYLCASGGQYNSPLHFGNGTRLTVT.

The J gene is TRBJ2-5, the V gene TRBV7-2; D is unresolved. Between the trimmed V and J ends, which lost 5 bases and 3 bases, there was a span of 10 bases. The germline V gene encodes CDR1 SGHTA and CDR2 FQGNSA. The length of the CDR3 is 13 residues. The CDR3 loop reads CASSLHREETQYF. The CDR3 DNA follows: TGTGCCAGCAGCCTCCACCGGGAAGAGACCCAGTACTTC. Variable domain in full (rest from reference TRBV7-2 and TRBJ2-5): GAGVSQSPSNKVTEKGKDVELRCDPISGHTALYWYRQSLGQGLEFLIYFQGNSAPDKSGLPSDRFSAERTGGSVSTLTIQRTQQEDSAVYLCASSLHREETQYFGPGTRLLVL.

A single count supports this clone. The chain carries TRBV12-3 or TRBV12-4 and TRBJ2-7, with D perhaps TRBD2 (6 bases). V was shortened by 6 bases and J by 0 bases, with 9 bases between the two germline ends. The length of the CDR3 is 13 residues. The CDR3 reads CASRIAASYEQYF. The CDR3 nucleotides read TGTGCCAGCAGGATAGCGGCCTCCTACGAGCAGTACTTC.